The clone carrying this T cell receptor beta chain was detected only a few times. This record comes from a study of blood T cell repertoires in COVID-19. Study context: PBMCs, B-cell-depleted T cells, or T cells were the source of the cDNA or gDNA that made up the material.

Study processing details: Amplified reference gene primers provided the basis for estimating nucleated cell counts. Profiling relied on immunoSEQ multiplex PCR, and the TCRdb table lists in-frame clones only, not all of them. The V and J calls and clone size are taken from that table; D and trimming were inferred from the DNA. Here the sample spans tens of thousands of clones, around 90% being singletons. CDR1 and CDR2 from the germline V gene are LGHNA and YNFKEQ. The CDR3 consists of 14 residues. The V gene lost 1 base and the J gene lost 2 bases, with 9 bases spanning the gap. What was sequenced was peripheral blood. This sequence originates from a woman over 75 with active COVID-19. The chain combines TRBV4-2 with TRBJ2-7; perhaps TRBD2 as D (6 bases). The CDR3 coding sequence is TGTGCCAGCAGCCAAGGGCGGGGTGCCTACGAGCAGTACTTC. Protein sequence: CASSQGRGAYEQYF.